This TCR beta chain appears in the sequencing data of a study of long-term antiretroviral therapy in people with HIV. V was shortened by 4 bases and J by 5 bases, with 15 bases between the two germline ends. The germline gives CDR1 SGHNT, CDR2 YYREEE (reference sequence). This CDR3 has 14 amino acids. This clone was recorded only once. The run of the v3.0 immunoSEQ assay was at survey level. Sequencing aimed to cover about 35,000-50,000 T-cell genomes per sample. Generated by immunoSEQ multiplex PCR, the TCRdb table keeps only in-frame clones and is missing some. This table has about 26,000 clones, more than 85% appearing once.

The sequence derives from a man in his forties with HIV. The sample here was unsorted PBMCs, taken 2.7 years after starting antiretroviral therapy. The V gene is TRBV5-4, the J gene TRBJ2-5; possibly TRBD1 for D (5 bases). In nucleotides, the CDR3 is TGTGCCAGCAGCCCCGCTCTTGCAGGGGAGACCCAGTACTTC. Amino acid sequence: CASSPALAGETQYF.